This TCR beta chain stems from a study of type 1 regulatory T cells. TCRdb reanalysed the reads using MiXCR and keeps one entry per CDR3 protein. Of 25,000 or so distinct CDR3 sequences listed, about two thirds are singletons. Graft donor-derived T-allo10 cells were described as host-alloantigen-specific, anergic, and alloantigen-specifically suppressive. Germline V lookup: CDR1 MNHNS, CDR2 SASEGT. The CDR3 consists of 11 residues. V lost 8 bases to trimming and J lost 2 bases, with 7 bases between them. This clonotype has more than one count but fewer than ten. Its specificity is not known. The origin of this receptor is a human donor in good health. Material: cultured T cells, either the whole culture or a sorted T cell fraction (not recorded which). Subset in this sample: Tr1-enriched cell product generated in vitro against host alloantigens. V is TRBV6-1 and J is TRBJ2-7, with TRBD2 as a possible D gene (5 bases). The CDR3 sequence: CASARAYEQYF. Written as DNA, the CDR3 is TGTGCCAGCGCGAGGGCCTACGAGCAGTACTTC.